The 18 T cell receptor beta chains listed next were all sequenced from one sample in a study of T-cell reconstitution after alpha-beta-depleted transplantation in children. Unique molecular identifiers were used in preparing the TCRbeta library. TCRdb fed the PCR reads into MiXCR, producing one record per CDR3 protein. Altogether approximately 590,000 distinct CDR3 sequences are present, roughly a tenth being singletons, with the ten largest covering less than 4.5%. This specimen was PBMCs from the stem cell graft donor, taken from the stem cell graft. The receptors were gathered from a human donor who donated a stem cell graft to a child with acute myeloid leukemia.

CDR3 DNA: TGTGCCAGCAGTTACTCTGGCGGCTCGAACACCGGGGAGCTGTTTTTT. Its protein is CASSYSGGSNTGELFF. This chain links TRBV6-5 with TRBJ2-2; D is ambiguous. Germline V gene data show CDR1 as MNHEY and CDR2 as SVGAGI. Trimming took 0 bases from V and 0 from J, leaving 8 bases between them. The length of the CDR3 is 16 residues.

This clonotype was observed at least ten times. The chain links TRBV7-2 to TRBJ2-5; 8 nucleotides align to TRBD1. V was pared by 5 bases and J by 5 bases, with 7 bases of the junction left unmatched. The CDR3 has 14 residues. Germline CDR1 reads SGHTA; CDR2 reads FQGNSA. The CDR3 sequence is CASSQGAGGETQYF. CDR3 bases: TGTGCCAGCAGCCAGGGGGCTGGGGGGGAGACCCAGTACTTC.

V is TRBV4-2 and J is TRBJ2-1, with D tentatively TRBD2 (6 bases). The V end lost 3 bases, the J end lost 0 bases, and 9 bases lay between the germline ends. Germline V gives CDR1 LGHNA, CDR2 YNFKEQ. The CDR3 totals 15 residues. The CDR3 region is CASSQLADSYNEQFF. CDR3 in DNA: TGTGCCAGCAGCCAGTTAGCGGACTCCTACAATGAGCAGTTCTTC.

This clonotype has only a few counts. CDR3 sequence (DNA): TGCAGTGCTAGAGGGGCCTCTAGCGGAGCCTACAATGAGCAGTTCTTC. Translated, it gives CSARGASSGAYNEQFF. V and J are TRBV20-1 and TRBJ2-1; TRBD2 aligns across 7 bases. The trim removed 1 base at V and 2 bases at J, leaving 8 bases unmatched. The V gene's germline CDR1 is DFQATT and CDR2 SNEGSKA (reference sequence). CDR3 length: 16 residues.

This clonotype was detected a few times. The chain recombines TRBV4-3 with TRBJ1-3; D gene unclear. The CDR3 runs to 14 residues. Between the trimmed V and J ends, which lost 0 bases and 6 bases, there was a span of 9 bases. CDR1 and CDR2 from the germline V gene are LGHNA and YSLEER. The CDR3 coding sequence is TGCGCCAGCAGCCAAGACCACGCGCTAAACACCATATATTTT. This sequence encodes CASSQDHALNTIYF.

This clonotype has at least ten counts. This chain uses TRBV20-1 with TRBJ2-5; D might be TRBD2 (6 bases). Germline lookup yields CDR1 DFQATT and CDR2 SNEGSKA (reference sequence). The CDR3 runs 14 residues. Trimming removed 3 bases at V and 2 bases at J, with 13 bases between. CDR3 sequence (DNA): TGCAGTGCTAGGTCCGAGGGGAGGCAAGAGACCCAGTACTTC. This codes for CSARSEGRQETQYF.

The V gene is TRBV6-5, the J gene TRBJ2-7; the D gene is possibly TRBD2 (5 bases). V was cut by 3 bases and J by 3 bases, with 18 bases left in between. The CDR3 is made up of 16 amino acids. The V gene's germline CDR1 is MNHEY and CDR2 SVGAGI. In DNA, the CDR3 is TGTGCCAGCAGTTATAGTACCGGGGATCGGGGCTACGAGCAGTACTTC. Protein sequence: CASSYSTGDRGYEQYF.

This clonotype was counted between two and nine times. The J gene is TRBJ1-6, the V gene TRBV29-1, with D unresolved. V lost 0 bases to trimming and J lost 10 bases, with 10 bases between them. Germline CDR1 and CDR2: SQVTM and ANQGSEA. The CDR3 covers 13 residues. The CDR3 protein is CSVEEGNGSPLHF. The CDR3 bases are TGCAGCGTTGAAGAGGGCAATGGGTCACCCCTCCACTTT.

The genes are TRBV29-1 and TRBJ2-1; 7 nucleotides align to TRBD1. J gave up 15 bases and V 3 bases, and 5 bases lay outside the gene matches. CDR1 is SQVTM, CDR2 ANQGSEA, per germline. The CDR3 runs 10 residues. The CDR3 nucleotides are TGCAGCGTTGAGAACAGGGGACCGTTCTTC. The encoded protein is CSVENRGPFF.

In its sample, this clonotype was seen many times. Here the CDR3 reads CSARTSGLQETQYF. The CDR3 DNA reads as TGCAGTGCCCGGACTAGCGGACTCCAAGAGACCCAGTACTTC. The chain joins TRBV20-1 to TRBJ2-5; 10 nucleotides align to TRBD2. Germline V gives CDR1 DFQATT, CDR2 SNEGSKA (reference sequence). J gave up 1 base and V 6 bases, and 5 bases lay outside the gene matches. The CDR3 totals 14 residues.

Ten or more counts support this clonotype. The V and J genes are TRBV7-2 and TRBJ2-3; 12 positions agree with TRBD2. V shed 3 bases, J shed 2 bases, and the junction held 3 bases outside the gene matches. The CDR3 runs to 16 residues. Germline CDR1 is SGHTA and CDR2 is FQGNSA. CDR3 loop: CASSFGLAGPTDTQYF. The DNA of the CDR3 is TGTGCCAGCAGCTTCGGACTAGCGGGACCCACAGATACGCAGTATTTT.

J is TRBJ2-1 and V is TRBV28, with 9 bases matching TRBD2. Germline values: CDR1 MDHEN, CDR2 SYDVKM. V was clipped by 3 bases and J by 6 bases; unmatched bases: 6. There are 15 residues in the CDR3. DNA of the CDR3: TGTGCCAGCAGTTTCGATAGCGGGAGATCCAATGAGCAGTTCTTC. It encodes CASSFDSGRSNEQFF.

This clonotype was observed a handful of times. The chain employs TRBV12-3 or TRBV12-4 and TRBJ2-7; the match to TRBD1 covers 9 bases. CDR3 length: 14 amino acids. With 6 bases clipped from V and 6 bases from J, the junction kept 9 bases outside the gene matches. The CDR3 here is CASRGTGRASEQYF. DNA for the CDR3: TGTGCCAGCAGGGGGACAGGGCGGGCGAGCGAGCAGTACTTC.

This clonotype was seen ten or more times. The chain joins TRBV12-3 or TRBV12-4 to TRBJ2-5, with TRBD2 as a possible D gene (7 bases). The V and J ends lost 6 bases and 3 bases respectively, with 17 bases between them. The CDR3 totals 15 residues. This CDR3 reads CASSSWGGYKETQYF. DNA for the CDR3: TGTGCCAGCAGCAGCTGGGGGGGCTACAAAGAGACCCAGTACTTC.

The chain employs TRBV18 and TRBJ2-7, with D possibly being TRBD2 (5 bases). The V gene lost 1 base and the J gene lost 3 bases, with 10 bases spanning the gap. Germline V CDR1 and CDR2: KGHSH, LQKENI. The CDR3 spans 14 residues. The CDR3 is CASSPQAADYEQYF. In DNA form, the CDR3 reads TGTGCCAGCTCACCACAAGCGGCCGACTACGAGCAGTACTTC.

A note on this clonotype: Possible read error: a much larger clone is one base away. V is TRBV28 and J is TRBJ2-7, with 10 positions matching TRBD2. Germline loops: CDR1 MDHEN, CDR2 SYDVKM. The length of the CDR3 is 16 residues. The CDR3 DNA reads as TGTGCCAGCAAACTAGCGGGGCTACAAGTATCCTACAAGCAGTACTTC. Protein sequence: CASKLAGLQVSYKQYF.

This clonotype turned up a few times. The genes are TRBV7-2 and TRBJ2-7; D is perhaps TRBD2 (6 bases). The CDR3 runs to 13 residues. V was pared by 0 bases and J by 6 bases, with 9 bases between. The germline CDR1 and CDR2 sequences are SGHTA and FQGNSA. CDR3 in DNA: TGTGCCAGCAGCTTAGCGTCCGGGGGCGAGCAGTACTTC. Its translation is CASSLASGGEQYF.

This clonotype showed up just a few times. CDR3 protein: CASSISTSGTGELFF. In DNA form, the CDR3 reads TGCGCCAGCAGCATTTCGACTAGCGGCACCGGGGAGCTGTTTTTT. The V gene is TRBV5-1, the J gene TRBJ2-2; 9 bases agree with TRBD2. After removal of 4 bases from V and 4 bases from J, the junction contained 5 bases not matched to a gene. The CDR3 extends over 15 amino acids. Germline values: CDR1 SGHRS, CDR2 YFSETQ.